This T cell receptor (beta chain) is drawn from a study of ipilimumab plus nivolumab after autologous stem cell transplantation. This table comes from immunoSEQ multiplex PCR, and its TCRdb copy is limited to in-frame clones, with some not included. The table shows roughly 12,000 clones, with around four fifths occurring only once. The CDR3 length is 12 residues. V lost 6 bases and J 0 bases, leaving 6 bases between the germline ends. Germline-derived CDR1 and CDR2 are SQVTM and ANQGSEA. The chain carries TRBV29-1 and TRBJ1-3; a weak D match, TRBD1 (5 bases). The source was PBMCs, collected in a trial of ipilimumab plus nivolumab as post-transplant consolidation. The receptor comes from a male donor with diffuse large B-cell lymphoma. The CDR3 spells CSVGTSGNTIYF. The DNA of the CDR3 is TGCAGCGTAGGGACCTCTGGAAACACCATATATTTT.